This is a list of T cell receptor beta chains from one sample in a study of chemoradiotherapy in HPV16-positive cancers. Profiling relied on immunoSEQ multiplex PCR, and the TCRdb table lists in-frame clones only, not all of them. The table has about 2,700 clones, around 88% seen once. Sequences were derived from tumor tissue, sampled from a patient who underwent chemoradiotherapy. The receptors come from a human donor with HPV-associated anogenital cancer. Each CDR3 is given with its conserved first and last residue. Fields, in order: clone size, V gene, D gene, J gene, CDR3 protein, CDR3 DNA. The D gene is left open where the match is weak. Rows may omit the clone size; those that give it use once, few, many or a size class.

-	TRBV7-2	-	TRBJ2-7	CASLGGPSYEQYF	TGTGCCAGCCTCGGAGGGCCGTCCTACGAGCAGTACTTC
-	TRBV27	TRBD2	TRBJ2-1	CASSLASGPNEQFF	TGTGCCAGCAGTTTAGCTAGCGGTCCCAATGAGCAGTTCTTC
once	TRBV7-9	TRBD1	TRBJ2-1	CASSLADRANEQFF	TGTGCCAGCAGCTTAGCCGACAGGGCCAATGAGCAGTTCTTC
-	TRBV7-8	-	TRBJ1-2	CASSPLLGSQDGYTF	TGTGCCAGCAGCCCCCTCCTGGGAAGTCAAGACGGCTACACCTTC
-	TRBV10-3	TRBD1	TRBJ1-5	CATGTVGQPQHF	TGTGCCACGGGGACAGTCGGGCAGCCCCAGCATTTT
-	TRBV30	TRBD1	TRBJ1-5	CAWTAGTGYINQPQHF	TGTGCCTGGACCGCTGGGACAGGGTATATCAATCAGCCCCAGCATTTT
-	TRBV11-2	TRBD2	TRBJ2-3	CASSFSGGGSLTDTQYF	TGTGCCAGCAGCTTTTCGGGGGGAGGGTCCCTCACAGATACGCAGTATTTT
-	TRBV5-4	-	TRBJ2-1	CASSLLGRANEQFF	TGTGCCAGCAGTTTGCTCGGGAGAGCAAATGAGCAGTTCTTC
-	TRBV7-9	-	TRBJ2-1	CASSLQGNEQFF	TGTGCCAGCAGCCTACAGGGCAATGAGCAGTTCTTC
-	TRBV9	-	TRBJ2-7	CASSPSGGGSIYEQYF	TGTGCCAGCAGCCCCAGTGGGGGCGGGAGTATTTACGAGCAGTACTTC
-	TRBV29-1	-	TRBJ1-2	CSVALGGLGGYTF	TGCAGCGTTGCATTGGGGGGGCTTGGTGGCTACACCTTC
-	TRBV18	-	TRBJ1-2	CASSPDLRGGYTF	TGTGCCAGCTCACCGGATTTGCGGGGGGGCTACACCTTC
-	TRBV6-5	-	TRBJ2-7	CASSPGGSSYEQYF	TGTGCCAGCAGCCCTGGGGGTAGCTCCTACGAGCAGTACTTC
-	TRBV7-9	-	TRBJ2-2	CASSPWGDTGELFF	TGTGCCAGCAGCCCCTGGGGGGACACCGGGGAGCTGTTTTTT
-	TRBV5-1	TRBD1	TRBJ2-7	CASSLTGGVDYEQYF	TGCGCCAGCAGCTTAACAGGGGGCGTCGACTACGAGCAGTACTTC
few	TRBV4-1	TRBD2	TRBJ2-2	CASSQDETSGRNGELFF	TGCGCCAGCAGCCAAGACGAGACTAGCGGGAGAAATGGGGAGCTGTTTTTT